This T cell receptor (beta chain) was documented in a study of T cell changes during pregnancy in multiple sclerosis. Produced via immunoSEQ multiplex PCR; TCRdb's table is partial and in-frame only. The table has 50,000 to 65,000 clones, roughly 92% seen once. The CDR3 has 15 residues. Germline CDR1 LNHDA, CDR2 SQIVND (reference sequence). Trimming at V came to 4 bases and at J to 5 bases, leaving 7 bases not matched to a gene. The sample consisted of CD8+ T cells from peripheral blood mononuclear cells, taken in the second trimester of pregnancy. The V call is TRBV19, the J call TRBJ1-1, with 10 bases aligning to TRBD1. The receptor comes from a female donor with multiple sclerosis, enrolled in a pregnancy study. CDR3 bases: TGTGCCAGTAGTAGTGTCCGGGACAGGGGTACTGAAGCTTTCTTT. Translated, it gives CASSSVRDRGTEAFF.